These T cell receptor beta chains were read from a single sample in a study of regulatory T cells in long-lasting Graves disease. TCRdb passed the multiplex PCR reads through MiXCR, listing each CDR3 protein once. The table shows 420,000 or so distinct CDR3 sequences, with 16% occurring only once. This same sample was also taken into another study, of T cells in Graves' hyperthyroidism and ophthalmopathy.

The sample in question was peripheral blood mononuclear cells (PBMCs), obtained at new diagnosis, from a patient treated with antithyroid drugs. These receptors were obtained from a woman in her late teens or twenties with Graves disease. Both conserved end residues are part of each CDR3. The D gene is left open where the match is weak. Rows give clone size only sometimes, using once, few, many, or a class for an expanded clone.

size,J,D,V,DNA,CDR3
-,TRBJ2-7,TRBD1,TRBV10-3,TGTGCCATCATCCCCGACAGGGGCTCCGAGCAGTACTTC,CAIIPDRGSEQYF
-,TRBJ2-7,-,TRBV3-1,TGTGCCAGCAGCCAAGGTCTGGGCCAGGGATACGAGCAGTACTTC,CASSQGLGQGYEQYF
-,TRBJ2-2,-,TRBV28,TGTGCCAGCAGTCGTTTCCCCGGGGAGCTGTTTTTT,CASSRFPGELFF
few,TRBJ1-1,-,TRBV20-1,TGCAGTGCGCCGACAGTCCTCACTGAAGCTTTCTTT,CSAPTVLTEAFF
many,TRBJ1-1,-,TRBV28,TGTGCCAGCAGTTTCTTGACTGCGAACACTGAAGCTTTCTTT,CASSFLTANTEAFF
few,TRBJ1-5,TRBD1,TRBV19,TGTGCCAGTAGTATAGACCAAGACAGGGGGAATGGTCAGCCCCAGCATTTT,CASSIDQDRGNGQPQHF
many,TRBJ2-1,TRBD2,TRBV12-3/TRBV12-4,TGTGCCAGCAGTTTAAGACTAGCGGAAAGCTCCAATGAGCAGTTCTTC,CASSLRLAESSNEQFF
few,TRBJ2-1,TRBD2,TRBV19,TGTGCCAGTAGCCTAGCGGGAACAATCCACAATGAGCAGTTCTTC,CASSLAGTIHNEQFF
many,TRBJ2-7,TRBD2,TRBV7-2,TGTGCCAGCAACCGTCTAGCGGACGAGCAGTACTTC,CASNRLADEQYF
many,TRBJ1-5,TRBD1,TRBV27,TGTGCCAGCGGGACAGGCGGTGGGAATCAGCCCCAGCATTTT,CASGTGGGNQPQHF
many,TRBJ2-7,TRBD1,TRBV11-2,TGTGCCAGCAGCCTTCGGACAGGGACCTACGAGCAGTACTTC,CASSLRTGTYEQYF
few,TRBJ2-1,TRBD2,TRBV7-2,TGTGCCAGCAGCACACTAGCGGGAGTAGTCAATGAGCAGTTCTTC,CASSTLAGVVNEQFF
few,TRBJ1-1,-,TRBV9,TGTGCCAGCAGCGTGGGGACTTGGGGCACTGAAGCTTTCTTT,CASSVGTWGTEAFF